These T cell receptor beta chains were read from a single sample in a study of graft-versus-host responses after intestinal transplantation. Sequencing was performed with immunoSEQ multiplex PCR; in TCRdb, only in-frame clones are kept and a portion is missing. Among over 1,500 clones listed, around 39% were seen once. Sequenced material: alloreactive CD8+ T cells from a mixed lymphocyte reaction culture, taken before transplantation. Source of these receptors: a human patient who was an organ donor for intestinal transplantation. Both conserved end residues are part of each CDR3. Fields, in order: CDR3 protein, CDR3 DNA, V gene, D gene, clone size, J gene. A D gene is named only where the DNA matches it firmly. Some rows have no size entry. The others give once, few or many, or a class for an expanded clone.

CASSLNRGDGEQYF	TGTGCCAGCAGTTTGAACAGGGGGGACGGGGAGCAGTACTTC	TRBV27	TRBD1	NA	TRBJ2-7
CASSQEWGPNYGYTF	TGCGCCAGCAGCCAAGAGTGGGGCCCAAACTATGGCTACACCTTC	TRBV4-3	NA	NA	TRBJ1-2
CAISEYAGGPYEQYF	TGTGCCATCAGTGAGTACGCGGGGGGACCCTACGAGCAGTACTTC	TRBV10-3	TRBD2	NA	TRBJ2-7
CASSLGGNEKLFF	TGTGCCAGCAGCTTAGGGGGTAATGAAAAACTGTTTTTT	TRBV7-9	NA	few	TRBJ1-4
CASSYRGPSYNEQFF	TGTGCCAGCAGTTATCGGGGGCCCAGCTACAATGAGCAGTTCTTC	TRBV6-8	NA	few	TRBJ2-1
CASRGDTSYNEQFF	TGTGCCAGTAGGGGGGATACCTCCTACAATGAGCAGTTCTTC	TRBV2	NA	NA	TRBJ2-1
CSVVQGQGYTF	TGCAGCGTTGTACAGGGGCAGGGCTACACCTTC	TRBV29-1	TRBD1	few	TRBJ1-2
CASRLAGATGELFF	TGTGCCAGCAGGTTAGCGGGAGCCACCGGGGAGCTGTTTTTT	TRBV7-2	TRBD2	NA	TRBJ2-2
CASSSPDREGLRAYNEQFF	TGTGCCAGCAGCTCTCCGGACAGGGAGGGTCTGAGGGCCTACAATGAGCAGTTCTTC	TRBV5-5	NA	NA	TRBJ2-1
CASSQGTQIYEQYF	TGCGCCAGCAGCCAAGGGACCCAGATTTACGAGCAGTACTTC	TRBV11-2	NA	NA	TRBJ2-7
CASSSDSSTDTQYF	TGTGCCAGCAGTTCGGACAGCAGCACAGATACGCAGTATTTT	TRBV28	NA	large	TRBJ2-3
CDPVTGRGRDYGYTF	TGTGACCCCGTCACGGGGAGGGGGCGGGACTATGGCTACACCTTC	TRBV18	TRBD1	NA	TRBJ1-2
CASSARTGENGNTIYF	TGTGCCAGCAGCGCCCGGACAGGGGAAAATGGAAACACCATATATTTT	TRBV5-8	TRBD1	NA	TRBJ1-3
CASSLRASGGYQETQYF	TGTGCCAGCAGCTTACGGGCTAGCGGGGGATACCAAGAGACCCAGTACTTC	TRBV7-9	TRBD2	few	TRBJ2-5
CASSVDRGSYNEQFF	TGTGCCAGCAGCGTAGACAGGGGATCCTACAATGAGCAGTTCTTC	TRBV11-3	TRBD1	NA	TRBJ2-1
CASSFRAHEQFF	TGTGCCAGCAGCTTCAGGGCGCATGAGCAGTTCTTC	TRBV5-4	NA	NA	TRBJ2-1
CASSQDRDSYNEQFF	TGCGCCAGCAGCCAAGATAGGGACTCCTACAATGAGCAGTTCTTC	TRBV4-3	NA	large	TRBJ2-1
CASSSTGTGHYEQYF	TGTGCCAGCAGTAGTACCGGGACAGGCCACTACGAGCAGTACTTC	TRBV6-5	TRBD1	NA	TRBJ2-7
CASSWDAGQPQHF	TGTGCCAGCAGCTGGGACGCGGGGCAGCCCCAGCATTTT	TRBV6-5	NA	few	TRBJ1-5
CASSLAYVRNYGYTF	TGTGCCAGCAGCTTAGCTTATGTCAGGAACTATGGCTACACCTTC	TRBV7-9	NA	NA	TRBJ1-2
CASSQKGGRNTEAFF	TGCGCCAGCAGTCAAAAGGGGGGGAGGAACACTGAAGCTTTCTTT	TRBV23-1	NA	large	TRBJ1-1
CASSLVGLEVGQFF	TGTGCCAGCAGCTTAGTGGGACTAGAGGTTGGGCAGTTCTTC	TRBV7-9	TRBD2	NA	TRBJ2-1
CASSWYSYRGEKLFF	TGTGCCAGCAGTTGGTATTCATATCGGGGGGAAAAACTGTTTTTT	TRBV28	NA	NA	TRBJ1-4
CASSLQPFGYTF	TGTGCCAGCAGCTTACAACCTTTCGGCTACACCTTC	TRBV11-3	NA	few	TRBJ1-2
CASRNKIDRWVDEQYF	TGTGCCAGCAGAAACAAAATTGACAGGTGGGTCGACGAGCAGTACTTC	TRBV27	NA	NA	TRBJ2-7
CASSYDSSSYNEQFF	TGTGCCAGCAGTTACGACTCGAGCTCCTACAATGAGCAGTTCTTC	TRBV6-5	NA	large	TRBJ2-1
CASRGDTYEQYF	TGTGCCAGCAGGGGGGACACCTACGAGCAGTACTTC	TRBV7-8	NA	few	TRBJ2-7
CASSQGGGYTF	TGCGCCAGCAGCCAAGGGGGTGGCTACACCTTC	TRBV4-1	NA	few	TRBJ1-2
CASSEWTEPSGGYTF	TGTGCCAGCAGTGAGTGGACAGAGCCCTCGGGTGGCTACACCTTC	TRBV6-1	NA	NA	TRBJ1-2
CASSYPGLAPSWQFF	TGTGCCAGCAGTTATCCGGGACTAGCCCCATCGTGGCAGTTCTTC	TRBV6-5	TRBD2	NA	TRBJ2-1
CASSYSTGPSGEQFF	TGTGCCAGCAGTTACTCGACTGGACCCTCGGGTGAGCAGTTCTTC	TRBV6-6	NA	few	TRBJ2-1
CASSFPDRQESYEQYF	TGTGCCAGCAGCTTCCCGGACCGTCAGGAATCCTACGAGCAGTACTTC	TRBV7-9	NA	few	TRBJ2-7
CASSCPRVLSGNTIYF	TGTGCCAGCAGTTGCCCCAGGGTCCTCTCTGGAAACACCATATATTTT	TRBV6-5	NA	NA	TRBJ1-3
CASSGFPILNTGELFF	TGCGCCAGCAGCGGATTCCCTATACTTAACACCGGGGAGCTGTTTTTT	TRBV5-1	NA	NA	TRBJ2-2
CASSRDRGEDEKLFF	TGTGCCAGTAGCCGGGACAGGGGAGAAGATGAAAAACTGTTTTTT	TRBV19	TRBD1	large	TRBJ1-4
CASSYRGPSYNEQFF	TGTGCCAGCAGTTATCGGGGGCCCAGCTACAATGAGCAGTTCTTC	TRBV6-6	NA	few	TRBJ2-1
CASSQTPDGYTNYGYTF	TGTGCCAGCAGCCAGACCCCGGACGGATATACTAACTATGGCTACACCTTC	TRBV5-4	NA	few	TRBJ1-2
CASSLTGGNTEAFF	TGTGCCAGCAGTTTGACGGGAGGGAACACTGAAGCTTTCTTT	TRBV6-5	NA	NA	TRBJ1-1
CAISESGEGEAFF	TGTGCCATCAGTGAGTCCGGGGAGGGTGAAGCTTTCTTT	TRBV10-3	NA	large	TRBJ1-1
CASSLVSQPQHF	TGTGCCAGCAGCTTAGTGAGTCAGCCCCAGCATTTT	TRBV7-2	NA	large	TRBJ1-5
CASSSRGNTEAFF	TGCGCCAGCAGCTCCAGGGGGAACACTGAAGCTTTCTTT	TRBV5-1	NA	NA	TRBJ1-1
CASSLDSSYNSPLHF	TGTGCCAGCAGCTTAGACAGCTCCTATAATTCACCCCTCCACTTT	TRBV7-9	NA	few	TRBJ1-6
CASSPHSGGVDEQFF	TGTGCCAGCAGCCCGCACAGCGGGGGGGTCGATGAGCAGTTCTTC	TRBV9	TRBD2	NA	TRBJ2-1
CASSLDRFYRSDSNQPQHF	TGTGCCAGCAGCTTAGATCGGTTCTATAGGTCGGATAGCAATCAGCCCCAGCATTTT	TRBV7-2	NA	few	TRBJ1-5
CASRRTGGSYEQYF	TGTGCCAGCAGACGGACAGGGGGCTCCTACGAGCAGTACTTC	TRBV27	TRBD1	NA	TRBJ2-7